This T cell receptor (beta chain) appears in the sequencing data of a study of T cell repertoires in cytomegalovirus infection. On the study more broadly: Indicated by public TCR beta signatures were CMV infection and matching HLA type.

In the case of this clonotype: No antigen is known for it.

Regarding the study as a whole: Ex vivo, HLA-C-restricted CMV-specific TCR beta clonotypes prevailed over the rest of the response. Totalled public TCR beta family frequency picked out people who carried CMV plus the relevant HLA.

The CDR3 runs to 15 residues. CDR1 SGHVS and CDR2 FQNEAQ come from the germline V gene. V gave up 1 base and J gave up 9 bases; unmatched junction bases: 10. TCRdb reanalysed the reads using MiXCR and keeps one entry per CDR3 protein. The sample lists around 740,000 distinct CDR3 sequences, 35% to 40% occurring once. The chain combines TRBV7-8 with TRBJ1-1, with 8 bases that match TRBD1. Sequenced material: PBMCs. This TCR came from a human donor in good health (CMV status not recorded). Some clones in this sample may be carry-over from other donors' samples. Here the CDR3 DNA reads TGTGCCAGCAGCTTAGTACCAGGGGGCGATGGAAAAGCTTTCTTT. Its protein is CASSLVPGGDGKAFF. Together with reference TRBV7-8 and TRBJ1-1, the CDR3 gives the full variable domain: GAGVSQSPRYKVAKRGQDVALRCDPISGHVSLFWYQQALGQGPEFLTYFQNEAQLDKSGLPSDRFFAERPEGSVSTLKIQRTQQEDSAVYLCASSLVPGGDGKAFFGQGTRLTVV.